These T cell receptor beta chains were read from a single sample in a study of radiation and T cells in renal cell carcinoma. The repertoire was sequenced with immunoSEQ multiplex PCR; TCRdb's copy has only in-frame clones and lacks some. The sample shows around 140,000 clones, around nine tenths of them seen only once. The source was blood, collected from a patient whose treatment included radiotherapy and nephrectomy. Receptor source: a woman aged 50 to 60 with renal cell carcinoma. Each CDR3 is given with its conserved first and last residue. Fields, in order: CDR3 DNA, CDR3 protein, D gene, J gene, CDR3 length, clone size, V gene. A D gene is named only where the DNA matches it firmly. For some rows the clone size is stated as once, few or many, or as a class when expanded; others skip it.

TGTGCCAGCAGCGACCGACTAGCGGGAGGAGAGACCCAGTACTTC | CASSDRLAGGETQYF | TRBD2 | TRBJ2-5 | 15 | - | TRBV4-2
TGTGCCAGCGGGGCAGGGAAAGCTTTCTTT | CASGAGKAFF | - | TRBJ1-1 | 10 | few | TRBV28
TGTGCCAGTAGTTACCGACTAGCGGGGTACCAAGAGACCCAGTACTTC | CASSYRLAGYQETQYF | TRBD2 | TRBJ2-5 | 16 | - | TRBV19
TGTGCCAGCAGTTACGTAAGCGGTAGGTCCTACAATGAGCAGTTCTTC | CASSYVSGRSYNEQFF | - | TRBJ2-1 | 16 | - | TRBV6-5
TGCGCCAGCAGCTTGGGCCGGGGGTTAAATGAGCAGTTCTTC | CASSLGRGLNEQFF | - | TRBJ2-1 | 14 | - | TRBV5-1
TGCGCCAGCAGCCAAGTTGCTGATACGCAGTATTTT | CASSQVADTQYF | - | TRBJ2-3 | 12 | - | TRBV4-1
TGTGCCAGCAGCTTCGGAGGGGGTGGAGATACGCAGTATTTT | CASSFGGGGDTQYF | - | TRBJ2-3 | 14 | - | TRBV7-9
TGCAGCGTCGCCTTCACTAGCGGGGGTGAGCAGTACTTC | CSVAFTSGGEQYF | TRBD2 | TRBJ2-7 | 13 | many | TRBV29-1
TGTGCCAGCAGCCAAGATATGACAGGGGGCTTGTACGAGCAGTACTTC | CASSQDMTGGLYEQYF | TRBD1 | TRBJ2-7 | 16 | - | TRBV14
TGCGCCAGCAGCCATGGGACCTCAGTGGCTAACTATGGCTACACCTTC | CASSHGTSVANYGYTF | - | TRBJ1-2 | 16 | - | TRBV4-3